These 8 T cell receptor beta chains came from one sample sequenced in a study of T cell responses to AZD1222 COVID-19 vaccine. Libraries were prepared by immunoSEQ multiplex PCR; TCRdb keeps only in-frame clonotypes and omits some of them. The sample contains 90,000 to 140,000 clones, about 88% of which appear only once. Sequencing was performed on peripheral blood, taken 28 days after the second AZD1222 dose. The receptors here all came from an adult who received the AZD1222 COVID-19 vaccine.

The chain couples TRBV4-1 to TRBJ2-3, with D hard to call. The CDR3 length is 15 residues. Trimming took off 3 bases at V and 0 bases at J, with 10 bases between the two ends. The germline gives CDR1 MGHRA, CDR2 YSYEKL. CDR3 coding DNA: TGCGCCAGCAGCCATGAAGTAGTCAGCACAGATACGCAGTATTTT. This sequence encodes CASSHEVVSTDTQYF.

The chain recombines TRBV29-1 with TRBJ2-6, with D hard to call. Between the trimmed V and J ends, which lost 4 bases and 2 bases, there was a span of 9 bases. The CDR3 consists of 14 residues. Germline values: CDR1 SQVTM, CDR2 ANQGSEA. CDR3 in DNA: TGCAGCGTTGCCCAAACTGCTGGGGCCAACGTCCTGACTTTC. Protein sequence: CSVAQTAGANVLTF.

V usage is TRBV27 and J usage is TRBJ2-4, with a tentative D call TRBD2 (6 bases). CDR1 is MNHEY and CDR2 is SMNVEV in the germline V gene (reference sequence). This CDR3 spans 14 amino acids. Trimming left V 4 bases short and J 8 bases short, with 15 bases between. CDR3 amino acids: CASSWARRVDIQYF. In nucleotides, the CDR3 is TGTGCCAGCAGTTGGGCTAGGAGGGTGGACATTCAGTACTTC.

J is TRBJ2-7 and V is TRBV6-5, with 7 nucleotides matching TRBD1. The CDR3 totals 12 residues. CDR1 and CDR2 from the germline V gene are MNHEY and SVGAGI. Germline trimming cut 10 bases from V and 5 bases from J; bases unmatched to any gene: 8. DNA of the CDR3: TGTGCCATCACGACAGGGACGGACGAGCAGTACTTC. This sequence encodes CAITTGTDEQYF.

The genes are TRBV27 and TRBJ1-3; D is ambiguous. V was trimmed by 2 bases and J by 0 bases, leaving 11 bases between them. The length of the CDR3 is 16 residues. Germline CDR1 reads MNHEY; CDR2 reads SMNVEV (reference sequence). The CDR3 loop is CASSLSHMVSGNTIYF. The CDR3 nucleotides read TGTGCCAGCAGTTTAAGCCATATGGTCTCTGGAAACACCATATATTTT.

The J gene is TRBJ2-3, the V gene TRBV4-3; no reliable D call. The CDR3 consists of 11 residues. The V gene lost 1 base and the J gene lost 8 bases, with 4 bases spanning the gap. Per germline, CDR1 LGHNA and CDR2 YSLEER. CDR3 in amino acids: CASSQAGTQYF. CDR3 bases: TGCGCCAGCAGCCAAGCGGGTACGCAGTATTTT.

This sequence joins TRBV10-3 and TRBJ2-7, with TRBD1 matching 8 bases. The V gene end was trimmed by 3 bases and the J gene end by 3 bases; junction bases not matched to a gene: 4. CDR1 is ENHRY, CDR2 SYGVKD, per germline. The CDR3 runs to 14 residues. The CDR3: CAISDHTGGYEQYF. In DNA, the CDR3 is TGTGCCATCAGTGACCATACAGGGGGCTACGAGCAGTACTTC.

The chain carries TRBV11-2 and TRBJ2-7, with 13 bases lining up with TRBD2. Germline trimming cut 6 bases from V and 7 bases from J; bases unmatched to any gene: 12. The CDR3 consists of 16 residues. CDR1 is SGHAT, CDR2 FQNNGV, per germline. The CDR3 region has the DNA TGTGCCAGCAGTACCGGGACTAGCGGGACAGCTAGGGAGCAGTACTTC. This translates into CASSTGTSGTAREQYF. The full variable domain, its missing parts supplied by reference TRBV11-2 and TRBJ2-7, is EAGVAQSPRYKIIEKRQSVAFWCNPISGHATLYWYQQILGQGPKLLIQFQNNGVVDDSQLPKDRFSAERLKGVDSTLKIQPAKLEDSAVYLCASSTGTSGTAREQYFGPGTRLTVT.